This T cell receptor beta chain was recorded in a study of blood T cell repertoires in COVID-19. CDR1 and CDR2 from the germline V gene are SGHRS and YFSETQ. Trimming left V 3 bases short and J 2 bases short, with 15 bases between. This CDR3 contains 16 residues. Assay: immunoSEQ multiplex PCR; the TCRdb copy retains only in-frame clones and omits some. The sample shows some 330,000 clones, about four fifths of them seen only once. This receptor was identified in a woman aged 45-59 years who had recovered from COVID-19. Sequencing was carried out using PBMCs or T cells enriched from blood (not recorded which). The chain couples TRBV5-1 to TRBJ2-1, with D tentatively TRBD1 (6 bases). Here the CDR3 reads CASSSTTRDTYNEQFF. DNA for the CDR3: TGCGCCAGCAGCTCTACCACCCGGGACACCTACAATGAGCAGTTCTTC.